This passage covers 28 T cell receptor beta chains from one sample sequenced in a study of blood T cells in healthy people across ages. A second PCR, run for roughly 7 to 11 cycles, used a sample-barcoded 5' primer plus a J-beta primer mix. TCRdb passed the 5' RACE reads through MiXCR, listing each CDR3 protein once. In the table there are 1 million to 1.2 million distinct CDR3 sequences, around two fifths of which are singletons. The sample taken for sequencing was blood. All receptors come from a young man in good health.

The CDR3 DNA is TGTGCCAGCACTCCGGGACCGTTAGATCAGCCCCAGCATTTT. Residues: CASTPGPLDQPQHF. V usage is TRBV12-3 or TRBV12-4 and J usage is TRBJ1-5, with D possibly being TRBD1 (5 bases). The CDR3 contains 14 residues. V was cut by 7 bases and J by 5 bases, with 15 bases left in between.

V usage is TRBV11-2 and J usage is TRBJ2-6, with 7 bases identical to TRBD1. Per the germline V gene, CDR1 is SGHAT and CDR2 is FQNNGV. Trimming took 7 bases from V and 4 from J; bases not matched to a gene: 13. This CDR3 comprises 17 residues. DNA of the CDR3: TGTGCCAGCACTATCCGTGGGGACAGATTCGGGGCCAACGTCCTGACTTTC. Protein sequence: CASTIRGDRFGANVLTF.

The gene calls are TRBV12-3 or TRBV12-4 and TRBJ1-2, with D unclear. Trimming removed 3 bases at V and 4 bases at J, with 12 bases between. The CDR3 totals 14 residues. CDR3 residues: CASSLGGETYGYTF. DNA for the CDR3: TGTGCCAGCAGTTTGGGCGGGGAGACCTATGGCTACACCTTC.

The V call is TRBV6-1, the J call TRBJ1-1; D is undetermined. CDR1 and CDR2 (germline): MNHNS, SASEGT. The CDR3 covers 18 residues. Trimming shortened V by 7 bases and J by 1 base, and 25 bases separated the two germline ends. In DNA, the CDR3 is TGTGCCAGCACCCTTAGGACCGACGGTGGCACGGGGAACACTGAAGCTTTCTTT. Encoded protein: CASTLRTDGGTGNTEAFF.

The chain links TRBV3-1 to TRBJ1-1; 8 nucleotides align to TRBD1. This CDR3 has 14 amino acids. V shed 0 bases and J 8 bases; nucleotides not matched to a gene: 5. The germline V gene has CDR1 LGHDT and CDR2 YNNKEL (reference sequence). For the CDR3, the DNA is TGTGCCAGCAGCCAAGATTTAGGACAGGGAGAAGCTTTCTTT. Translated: CASSQDLGQGEAFF. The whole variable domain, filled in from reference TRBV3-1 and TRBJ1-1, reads DTAVSQTPKYLVTQMGNDKSIKCEQNLGHDTMYWYKQDSKKFLKIMFSYNNKELIINETVPNRFSPKSPDKAHLNLHINSLELGDSAVYFCASSQDLGQGEAFFGQGTRLTVV.

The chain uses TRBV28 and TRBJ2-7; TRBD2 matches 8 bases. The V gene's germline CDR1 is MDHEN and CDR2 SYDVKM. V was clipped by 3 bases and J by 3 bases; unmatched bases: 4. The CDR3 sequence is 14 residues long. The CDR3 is CASSFSSGSYEQYF. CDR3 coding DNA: TGTGCCAGCAGTTTTTCCAGCGGGAGCTACGAGCAGTACTTC. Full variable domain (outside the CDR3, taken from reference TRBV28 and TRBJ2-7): DVKVTQSSRYLVKRTGEKVFLECVQDMDHENMFWYRQDPGLGLRLIYFSYDVKMKEKGDIPEGYSVSREKKERFSLILESASTNQTSMYLCASSFSSGSYEQYFGPGTRLTVT.

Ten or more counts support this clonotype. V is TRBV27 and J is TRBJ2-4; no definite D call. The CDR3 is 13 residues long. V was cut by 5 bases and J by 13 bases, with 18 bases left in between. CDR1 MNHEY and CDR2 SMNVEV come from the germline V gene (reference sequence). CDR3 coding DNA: TGTGCCAGCAGTATCTCCGAGCGATCTCAGCAGTACTTC. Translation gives CASSISERSQQYF.

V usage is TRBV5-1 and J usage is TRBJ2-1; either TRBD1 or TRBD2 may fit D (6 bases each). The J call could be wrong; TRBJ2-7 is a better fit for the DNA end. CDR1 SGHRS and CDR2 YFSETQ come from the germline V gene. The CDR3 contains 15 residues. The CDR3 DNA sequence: TGCGCCAGCAGCTTGATGGGGGGCTCCTACAATGAGCAGTACTTC. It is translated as CASSLMGGSYNEQYF.

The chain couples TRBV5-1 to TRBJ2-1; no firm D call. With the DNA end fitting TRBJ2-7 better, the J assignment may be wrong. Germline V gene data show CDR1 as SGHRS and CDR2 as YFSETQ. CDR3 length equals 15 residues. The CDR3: CASSLTISSYNEQYF. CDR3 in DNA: TGCGCCAGCAGCTTGACGATAAGCTCCTACAATGAGCAGTACTTC.

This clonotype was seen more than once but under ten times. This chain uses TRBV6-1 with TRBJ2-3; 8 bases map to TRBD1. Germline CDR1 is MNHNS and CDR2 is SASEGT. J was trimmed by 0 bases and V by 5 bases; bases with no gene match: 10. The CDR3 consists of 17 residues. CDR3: CASSPGQGISSTDTQYF. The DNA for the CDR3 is TGTGCCAGCAGTCCTGGACAGGGCATCTCTAGCACAGATACGCAGTATTTT.

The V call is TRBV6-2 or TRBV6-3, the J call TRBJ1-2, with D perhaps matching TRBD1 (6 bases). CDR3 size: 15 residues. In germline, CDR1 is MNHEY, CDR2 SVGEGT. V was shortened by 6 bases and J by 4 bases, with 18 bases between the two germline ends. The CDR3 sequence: CASRSGTLKGYGYTF. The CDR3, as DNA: TGTGCCAGCAGATCCGGGACACTAAAAGGCTATGGCTACACCTTC.

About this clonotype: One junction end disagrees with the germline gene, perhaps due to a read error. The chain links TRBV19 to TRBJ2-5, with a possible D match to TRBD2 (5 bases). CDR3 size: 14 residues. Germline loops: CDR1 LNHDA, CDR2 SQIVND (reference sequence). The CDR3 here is CVSSTRRDQETQYF. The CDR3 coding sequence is TGTGTCAGTAGTACTCGGCGGGACCAAGAGACCCAGTACTTC.

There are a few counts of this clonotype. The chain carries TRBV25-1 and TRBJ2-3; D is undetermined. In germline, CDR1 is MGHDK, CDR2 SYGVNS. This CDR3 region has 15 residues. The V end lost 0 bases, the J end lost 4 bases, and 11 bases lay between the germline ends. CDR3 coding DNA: TGTGCCAGCAGTGAATATAGTGACGGACCAGATACGCAGTATTTT. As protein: CASSEYSDGPDTQYF.

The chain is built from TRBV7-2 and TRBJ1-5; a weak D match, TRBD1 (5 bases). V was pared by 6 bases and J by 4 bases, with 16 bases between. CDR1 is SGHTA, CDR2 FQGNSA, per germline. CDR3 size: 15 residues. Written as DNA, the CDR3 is TGTGCCAGCAGATTCCGGGACGGTATAAATCAGCCCCAGCATTTT. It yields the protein CASRFRDGINQPQHF.

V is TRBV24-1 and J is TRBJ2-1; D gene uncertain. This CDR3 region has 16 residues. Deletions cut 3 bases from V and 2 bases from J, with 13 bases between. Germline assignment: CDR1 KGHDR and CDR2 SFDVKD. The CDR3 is CATSDPLAGPYNEQFF. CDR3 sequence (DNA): TGTGCCACCAGTGATCCCCTGGCCGGGCCCTACAATGAGCAGTTCTTC.

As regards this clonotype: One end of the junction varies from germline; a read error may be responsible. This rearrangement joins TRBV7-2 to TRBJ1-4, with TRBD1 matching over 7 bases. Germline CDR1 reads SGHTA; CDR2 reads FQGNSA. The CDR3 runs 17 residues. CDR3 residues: CASSLSGRGQINEKPFF. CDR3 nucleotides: TGTGCCAGCAGCTTATCGGGTCGGGGACAGATTAATGAAAAACCGTTTTTT.

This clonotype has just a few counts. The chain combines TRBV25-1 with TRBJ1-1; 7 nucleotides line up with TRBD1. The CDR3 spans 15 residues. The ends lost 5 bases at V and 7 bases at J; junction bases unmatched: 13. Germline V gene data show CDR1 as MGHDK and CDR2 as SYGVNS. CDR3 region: CASSITGEANGEAFF. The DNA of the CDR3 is TGTGCCAGCAGTATCACAGGGGAAGCCAACGGTGAAGCTTTCTTT.

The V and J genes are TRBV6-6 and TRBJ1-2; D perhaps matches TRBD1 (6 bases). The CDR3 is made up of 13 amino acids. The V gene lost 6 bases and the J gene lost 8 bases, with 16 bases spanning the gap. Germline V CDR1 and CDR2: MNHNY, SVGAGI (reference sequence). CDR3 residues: CASSTTGSEGYTF. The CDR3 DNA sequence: TGTGCCAGCAGCACTACAGGGAGCGAGGGCTACACCTTC.

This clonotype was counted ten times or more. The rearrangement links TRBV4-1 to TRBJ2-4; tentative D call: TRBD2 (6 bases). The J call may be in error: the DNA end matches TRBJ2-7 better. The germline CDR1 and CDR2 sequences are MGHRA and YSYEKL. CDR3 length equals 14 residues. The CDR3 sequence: CASSLTLGSNEQYF. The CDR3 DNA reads TGCGCCAGCAGCCTGACCCTCGGGAGTAACGAGCAGTACTTC.

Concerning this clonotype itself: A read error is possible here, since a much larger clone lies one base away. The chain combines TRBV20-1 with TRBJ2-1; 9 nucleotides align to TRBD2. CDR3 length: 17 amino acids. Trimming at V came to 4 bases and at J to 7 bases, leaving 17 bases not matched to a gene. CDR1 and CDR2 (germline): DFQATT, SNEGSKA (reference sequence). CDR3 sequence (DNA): TGCAGTGCTACCGGTGTGTCCGCGGGACTAGCTCGGAATGAGCAGTTCTTC. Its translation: CSATGVSAGLARNEQFF.

CDR3 DNA: TGCGCCAGCAGCCCGGGGCGGTTCGGAAACACCATATATTTT. Translation: CASSPGRFGNTIYF. The genes are TRBV4-3 and TRBJ1-3; possible D gene TRBD1, 5 bases. This CDR3 is built from 14 residues. Germline V CDR1 and CDR2: LGHNA, YSLEER. V was trimmed by 4 bases and J by 4 bases, leaving 11 bases between them.

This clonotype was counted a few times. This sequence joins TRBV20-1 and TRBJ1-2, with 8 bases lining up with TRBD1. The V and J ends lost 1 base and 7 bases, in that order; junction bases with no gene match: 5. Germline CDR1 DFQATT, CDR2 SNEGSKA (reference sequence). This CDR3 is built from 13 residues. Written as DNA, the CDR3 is TGCAGTGCTAGAGTTCCAGGGGGCGGTGGCTACACCTTC. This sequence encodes CSARVPGGGGYTF.

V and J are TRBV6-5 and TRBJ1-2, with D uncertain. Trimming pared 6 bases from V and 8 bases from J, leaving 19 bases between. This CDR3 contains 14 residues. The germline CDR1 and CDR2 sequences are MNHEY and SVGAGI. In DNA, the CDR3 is TGTGCCAGCAGGGGGTCCTCGGGTTTAAGGGGCTACACCTTC. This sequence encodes CASRGSSGLRGYTF.

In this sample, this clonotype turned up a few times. CDR3 sequence reads: CASRLSGDTGELFF. CDR3 bases: TGCGCCAGCAGATTGAGCGGGGACACCGGGGAGCTGTTTTTT. This chain links TRBV5-1 with TRBJ2-2; 7 bases agree with TRBD2. The CDR3 consists of 14 residues. CDR1 SGHRS and CDR2 YFSETQ come from the germline V gene. V was pared by 5 bases and J by 3 bases, with 4 bases of the junction left unmatched.

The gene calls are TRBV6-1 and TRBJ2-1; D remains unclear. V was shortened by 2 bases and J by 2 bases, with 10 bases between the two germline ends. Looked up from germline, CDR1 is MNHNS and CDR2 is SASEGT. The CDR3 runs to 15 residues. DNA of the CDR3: TGTGCCAGCAGTGAATCAGCGAACCCCTACAATGAGCAGTTCTTC. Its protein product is CASSESANPYNEQFF.

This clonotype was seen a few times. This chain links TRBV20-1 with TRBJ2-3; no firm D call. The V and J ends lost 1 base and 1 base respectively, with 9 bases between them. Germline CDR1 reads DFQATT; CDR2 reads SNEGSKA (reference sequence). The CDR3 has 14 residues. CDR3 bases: TGCAGTGCTAGAGGAGAGTATGGCACAGATACGCAGTATTTT. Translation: CSARGEYGTDTQYF.

The CDR3 bases are TGTGCCAGCAGTTCATGGACAGGGATGAACACAGATACGCAGTATTTT. Protein sequence: CASSSWTGMNTDTQYF. The gene calls are TRBV28 and TRBJ2-3, with 8 bases identical to TRBD1. The V gene end was trimmed by 4 bases and the J gene end by 2 bases; junction bases not matched to a gene: 8. CDR3 length equals 16 residues. Germline V gene sequence: CDR1 MDHEN, CDR2 SYDVKM.

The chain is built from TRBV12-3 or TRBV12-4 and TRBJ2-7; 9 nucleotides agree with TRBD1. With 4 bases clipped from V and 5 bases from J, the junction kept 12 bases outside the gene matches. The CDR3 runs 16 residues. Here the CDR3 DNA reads TGTGCCAGCAGTTCCTCCGGGACAGGGTACAACCACGAGCAGTACTTC. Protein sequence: CASSSSGTGYNHEQYF.